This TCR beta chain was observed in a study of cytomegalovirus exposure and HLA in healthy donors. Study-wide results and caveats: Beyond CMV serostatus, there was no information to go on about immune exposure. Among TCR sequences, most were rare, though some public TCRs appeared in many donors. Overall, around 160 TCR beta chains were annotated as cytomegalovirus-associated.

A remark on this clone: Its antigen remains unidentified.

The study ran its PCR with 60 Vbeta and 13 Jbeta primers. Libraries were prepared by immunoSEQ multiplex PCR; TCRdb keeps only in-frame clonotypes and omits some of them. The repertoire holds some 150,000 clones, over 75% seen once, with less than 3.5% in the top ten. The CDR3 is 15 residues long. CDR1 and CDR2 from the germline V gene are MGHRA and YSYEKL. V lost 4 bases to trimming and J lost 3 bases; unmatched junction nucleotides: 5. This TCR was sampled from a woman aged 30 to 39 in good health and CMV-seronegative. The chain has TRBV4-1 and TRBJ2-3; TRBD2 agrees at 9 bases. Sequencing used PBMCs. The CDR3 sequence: CASSLRTSETDTQYF. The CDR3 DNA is TGCGCCAGCAGCCTTCGGACTAGCGAAACAGATACGCAGTATTTT.